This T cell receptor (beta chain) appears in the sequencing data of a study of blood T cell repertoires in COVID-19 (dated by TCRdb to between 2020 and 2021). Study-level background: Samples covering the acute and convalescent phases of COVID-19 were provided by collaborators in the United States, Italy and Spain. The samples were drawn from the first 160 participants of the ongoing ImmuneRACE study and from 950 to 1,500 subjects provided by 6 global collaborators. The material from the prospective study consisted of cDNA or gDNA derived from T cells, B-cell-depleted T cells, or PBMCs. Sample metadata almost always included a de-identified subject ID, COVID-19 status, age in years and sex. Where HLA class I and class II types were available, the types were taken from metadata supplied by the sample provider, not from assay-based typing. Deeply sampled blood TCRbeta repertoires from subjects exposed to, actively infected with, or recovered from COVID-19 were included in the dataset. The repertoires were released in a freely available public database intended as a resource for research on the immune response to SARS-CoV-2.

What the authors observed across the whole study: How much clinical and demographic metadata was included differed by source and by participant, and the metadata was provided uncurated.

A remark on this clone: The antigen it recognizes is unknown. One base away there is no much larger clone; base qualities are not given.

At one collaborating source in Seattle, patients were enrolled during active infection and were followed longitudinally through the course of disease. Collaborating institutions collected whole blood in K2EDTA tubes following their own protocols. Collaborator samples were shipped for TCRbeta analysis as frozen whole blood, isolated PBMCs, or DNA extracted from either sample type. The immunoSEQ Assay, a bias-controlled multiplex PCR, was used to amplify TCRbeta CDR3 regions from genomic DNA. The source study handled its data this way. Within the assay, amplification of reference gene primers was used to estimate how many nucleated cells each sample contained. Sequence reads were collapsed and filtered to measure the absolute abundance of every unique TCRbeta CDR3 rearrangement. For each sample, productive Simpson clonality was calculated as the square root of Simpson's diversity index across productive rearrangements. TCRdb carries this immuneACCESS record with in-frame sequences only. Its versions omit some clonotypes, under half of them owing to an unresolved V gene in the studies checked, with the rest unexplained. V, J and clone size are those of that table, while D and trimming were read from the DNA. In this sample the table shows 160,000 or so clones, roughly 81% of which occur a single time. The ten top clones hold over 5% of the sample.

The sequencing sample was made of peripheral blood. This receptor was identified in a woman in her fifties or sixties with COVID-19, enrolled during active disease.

The nucleotides are TGTGCCAGCAGCCCACTTGGGAGGGGGGCCTCCTACAATGAGCAGTTCTTC. Translated, this gives CASSPLGRGASYNEQFF. The chain joins TRBV3-1 (or the pseudogene TRBV3-2) to TRBJ2-1; the D gene is perhaps TRBD2, on 7 matching bases. CDR1 and CDR2 are drawn from the germline V gene (reference sequence): LGHDT, YNNKEL. The CDR3 has 17 amino acids, counting the end cysteine and phenylalanine. The DNA shown is the 51-base CDR3, in frame from base 1. V and J are truncated by 4 bases and 0 bases respectively, leaving an intervening sequence of 16 bases.